The 22 T cell receptor beta chains listed next were all sequenced from one sample in a study of identifying expanded T cells in peripheral blood. Sequencing used immunoSEQ multiplex PCR; TCRdb keeps in-frame clones, though not all of them. The sample has tens of thousands of clones; 84% are singletons. The material sequenced was blood. Source of these receptors: a person aged 18 to 69 in good health.

V gene TRBV19 combines with J gene TRBJ1-1; 8 bases agree with TRBD1. Per germline, CDR1 LNHDA and CDR2 SQIVND (reference sequence). With V trimmed by 0 bases and J by 0 bases, 0 bases remained unmatched. CDR3 length: 15 residues. The CDR3 nucleotides read TGTGCCAGTAGTATAGAGGGACAGGTGAACACTGAAGCTTTCTTT. Its translation is CASSIEGQVNTEAFF.

The chain couples TRBV7-3 to TRBJ2-1, with D perhaps assigned TRBD1 or TRBD2 (5 bases each). The CDR3 is 13 amino acids. The V gene lost 2 bases and the J gene lost 7 bases, with 9 bases spanning the gap. Germline CDR1 is SGHTA and CDR2 is FQGTGA. This CDR3 is CASSLSRENEQFF. CDR3 nucleotides: TGTGCCAGCAGCTTATCCAGGGAGAATGAGCAGTTCTTC.

This clone was counted a few times. CDR3 residues: CASRKLLAGGITEQFF. The CDR3 DNA reads as TGTGCCAGCAGGAAACTTCTTGCGGGAGGAATCACTGAGCAGTTCTTC. The V and J genes are TRBV28 and TRBJ2-1, with 8 bases identical to TRBD2. This CDR3 has 16 amino acids. The germline V gene has CDR1 MDHEN and CDR2 SYDVKM. With 6 bases clipped from V and 9 bases from J, the junction kept 16 bases outside the gene matches.

J is TRBJ2-2 and V is TRBV29-1; D unresolved. V gave up 8 bases and J gave up 2 bases, with 24 bases separating them. Germline V gene lookup returns CDR1 SQVTM and CDR2 ANQGSEA. The length of the CDR3 is 17 residues. CDR3 residues: CSLHVIPRCPNTGELFF. The CDR3 DNA reads TGCAGCCTCCACGTTATCCCGAGGTGCCCTAACACCGGGGAGCTGTTTTTT.

The V call is TRBV15, the J call TRBJ2-7; 11 positions agree with TRBD2. After removal of 0 bases from V and 9 bases from J, the junction contained 10 bases not matched to a gene. Germline V CDR1 and CDR2: LNHNV, YYDKDF (reference sequence). The CDR3 loop spans 16 amino acids. The CDR3 spells CATSRDLTSGMIRQYF. Here the CDR3 DNA reads TGTGCCACCAGCAGAGATCTGACTAGCGGGATGATTAGGCAGTACTTC. The entire variable domain, with the rest obtained from reference TRBV15 and TRBJ2-7, is as follows: DAMVIQNPRYQVTQFGKPVTLSCSQTLNHNVMYWYQQKSSQAPKLLFHYYDKDFNNEADTPDNFQSRRPNTSFCFLDIRSPGLGDTAMYLCATSRDLTSGMIRQYFGPGTRLTVT.

V gene TRBV5-1 combines with J gene TRBJ2-1; D assignment may be TRBD1 or TRBD2 (6 bases each). V lost 3 bases and J lost 3, with 13 bases in between. Germline V gene sequence: CDR1 SGHRS, CDR2 YFSETQ. The CDR3 spans 15 residues. The CDR3 is CASSSRGPGYNEQFF. CDR3 bases: TGCGCCAGCAGCTCCCGGGGGCCGGGCTACAATGAGCAGTTCTTC.

V and J are TRBV19 and TRBJ1-1; tentative D call: TRBD1 (6 bases). The CDR3 length is 14 residues. V dropped 3 bases and J dropped 1 base, with 9 bases sitting between them. Germline CDR1 is LNHDA and CDR2 is SQIVND (reference sequence). The CDR3 loop reads CASSIRGGNTEAFF. DNA of the CDR3: TGTGCCAGTAGTATTCGAGGGGGGAACACTGAAGCTTTCTTT.

The chain combines TRBV7-3 with TRBJ2-2; TRBD1 aligns across 8 bases. The V segment lost 6 bases and the J segment 4 bases; nucleotides outside the gene matches: 7. CDR3 length: 15 residues. Germline values: CDR1 SGHTA, CDR2 FQGTGA. CDR3 nucleotide sequence: TGTGCCAGCAGAATGACAGGGGTGTCCACCGGGGAGCTGTTTTTT. It translates to CASRMTGVSTGELFF.

V is TRBV25-1 and J is TRBJ1-4, with 9 positions matching TRBD1. V was pared by 1 base and J by 8 bases, with 5 bases of the junction left unmatched. Germline loops: CDR1 MGHDK, CDR2 SYGVNS. The CDR3 is made up of 15 amino acids. The CDR3 sequence: CASSESGTGNEKLFF. CDR3 in DNA: TGTGCCAGCAGTGAATCGGGGACAGGGAACGAAAAACTGTTTTTT. The full variable domain, completed using reference TRBV25-1 and TRBJ1-4, is EADIYQTPRYLVIGTGKKITLECSQTMGHDKMYWYQQDPGMELHLIHYSYGVNSTEKGDLSSESTVSRIRTEHFPLTLESARPSHTSQYLCASSESGTGNEKLFFGSGTQLSVL.

V usage is TRBV6-5 and J usage is TRBJ2-7; 9 nucleotides agree with TRBD1. Trimming cost V 7 bases and J 3 bases; bases outside gene matches: 10. Germline V gene lookup returns CDR1 MNHEY and CDR2 SVGAGI. The CDR3 spans 15 residues. CDR3 in DNA: TGTGCCAGCACCTCCCCGTGGGGACAGGGCTACGAGCAGTACTTC. Its translation: CASTSPWGQGYEQYF.

This clone was counted only a few times. The rearrangement joins TRBV19 to TRBJ1-2; the D gene is possibly TRBD1 (6 bases). The germline V gene has CDR1 LNHDA and CDR2 SQIVND (reference sequence). V was pared by 7 bases and J by 4 bases, with 13 bases between. This CDR3 has 13 residues. For the CDR3, the DNA is TGTGCCAGTACTCCGGACAGAATCTATGGCTACACCTTC. Translation: CASTPDRIYGYTF.

The chain joins TRBV29-1 to TRBJ2-1; D perhaps matches TRBD1 (6 bases). This CDR3 has 15 amino acids. V was clipped by 7 bases and J by 0 bases, with 16 bases between them. In germline, CDR1 is SQVTM, CDR2 ANQGSEA. CDR3 coding DNA: TGCAGCGGACAGGAAACCCCTAGCTCCTACAATGAGCAGTTCTTC. Its protein product is CSGQETPSSYNEQFF.

The chain has TRBV15 and TRBJ2-3; 7 bases match TRBD2. The germline V gene encodes CDR1 LNHNV and CDR2 YYDKDF (reference sequence). CDR3 length equals 15 residues. Trimming took 5 bases from V and 2 from J; bases not matched to a gene: 7. The CDR3 is CATSREEGATDTQYF. The CDR3 nucleotides read TGTGCCACCAGCCGGGAGGAGGGAGCCACAGATACGCAGTATTTT.

This clone was observed a single time. J is TRBJ2-7 and V is TRBV15; D tentatively reads TRBD1 or TRBD2 (5 bases each). In germline, CDR1 is LNHNV, CDR2 YYDKDF (reference sequence). The CDR3 covers 17 residues. Trimming took off 3 bases at V and 6 bases at J, with 24 bases between the two ends. The CDR3 sequence is CATSRGTVSGTPREQYF. The CDR3 coding sequence is TGTGCCACCAGCAGGGGGACCGTCAGCGGAACGCCGCGCGAGCAGTACTTC.

The chain couples TRBV10-3 to TRBJ2-7; 10 bases are a match to TRBD2. The germline V gene has CDR1 ENHRY and CDR2 SYGVKD. Germline trimming cut 3 bases from V and 5 bases from J; bases unmatched to any gene: 10. The CDR3 has 16 amino acids. CDR3 in amino acids: CAISDLLAGVKDEQYF. The CDR3 bases are TGTGCCATCAGTGACCTTCTAGCGGGAGTAAAGGACGAGCAGTACTTC.

This clone was observed a handful of times. This rearrangement joins TRBV7-9 to TRBJ1-1; D is possibly TRBD1 (5 bases). The V gene's germline CDR1 is SEHNR and CDR2 FQNEAQ (reference sequence). This CDR3 comprises 16 residues. Trimming took off 5 bases at V and 1 base at J, with 17 bases between the two ends. CDR3 residues: CASSLIGGEWNTEAFF. CDR3 coding DNA: TGTGCCAGCAGCCTAATTGGGGGGGAATGGAACACTGAAGCTTTCTTT.

This chain connects TRBV27 to TRBJ2-3; 14 bases are a match to TRBD2. CDR3 length: 16 amino acids. V shed 3 bases, J shed 1 base, and the junction held 0 bases outside the gene matches. The germline V gene encodes CDR1 MNHEY and CDR2 SMNVEV (reference sequence). CDR3 loop: CASSLGLAGGTDTQYF. CDR3 bases: TGTGCCAGCAGTTTGGGACTAGCGGGAGGCACAGATACGCAGTATTTT.

V and J are TRBV7-2 and TRBJ1-1; D is undetermined. Germline lookup yields CDR1 SGHTA and CDR2 FQGNSA. Trimming shortened V by 5 bases and J by 2 bases, and 12 bases separated the two germline ends. This CDR3 comprises 14 residues. Written as DNA, the CDR3 is TGTGCCAGCAGCCTCACACCGGGCAACACTGAAGCTTTCTTT. Translated: CASSLTPGNTEAFF.

The rearrangement joins TRBV11-2 to TRBJ2-7; maybe TRBD1 (6 bases). V was pared by 2 bases and J by 2 bases, with 13 bases between. Germline lookup yields CDR1 SGHAT and CDR2 FQNNGV. This CDR3 comprises 15 residues. This chain's CDR3 is CASSLLSRGPYEQYF. The CDR3 coding sequence is TGTGCCAGCAGCTTATTGTCCAGGGGCCCCTACGAGCAGTACTTC.

The J gene is TRBJ2-2, the V gene TRBV9, with D perhaps TRBD2 (6 bases). The CDR3 consists of 15 residues. Germline assignment: CDR1 SGDLS and CDR2 YYNGEE. V was cut by 0 bases and J by 5 bases, with 11 bases left in between. CDR3 residues: CASSVGLALTGELFF. CDR3 DNA sequence: TGTGCCAGCAGCGTAGGGCTAGCGTTGACCGGGGAGCTGTTTTTT. Together with reference TRBV9 and TRBJ2-2, the CDR3 gives the full variable domain: DSGVTQTPKHLITATGQRVTLRCSPRSGDLSVYWYQQSLDQGLQFLIQYYNGEERAKGNILERFSAQQFPDLHSELNLSSLELGDSALYFCASSVGLALTGELFFGEGSRLTVL.

The V and J genes are TRBV18 and TRBJ1-2, with a weak D call TRBD1 (5 bases). V was cut by 5 bases and J by 3 bases, with 13 bases left in between. The CDR3 is made up of 14 amino acids. In germline, CDR1 is KGHSH, CDR2 LQKENI. The CDR3 sequence is CASSLNSGYYGYTF. In DNA form, the CDR3 reads TGTGCCAGCTCATTAAATTCAGGGTACTATGGCTACACCTTC.

CDR3 residues: CASSLDPDQVAEQYF. The DNA of the CDR3 is TGTGCCAGCAGCTTAGACCCGGACCAGGTCGCCGAGCAGTACTTC. The chain carries TRBV5-4 and TRBJ2-7; D gene unclear. CDR1 is SGHNT and CDR2 is YYREEE in the germline V gene (reference sequence). The CDR3 is 15 amino acids. V was shortened by 2 bases and J by 6 bases, with 18 bases between the two germline ends.